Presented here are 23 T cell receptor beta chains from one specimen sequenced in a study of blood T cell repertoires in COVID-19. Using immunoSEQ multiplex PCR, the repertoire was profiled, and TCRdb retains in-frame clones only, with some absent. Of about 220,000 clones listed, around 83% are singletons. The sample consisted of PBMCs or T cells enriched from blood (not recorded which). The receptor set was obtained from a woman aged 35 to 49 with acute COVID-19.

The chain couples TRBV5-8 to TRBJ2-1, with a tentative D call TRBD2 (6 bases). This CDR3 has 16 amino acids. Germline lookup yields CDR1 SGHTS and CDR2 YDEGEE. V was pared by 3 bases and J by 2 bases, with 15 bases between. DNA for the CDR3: TGTGCCAGCAGCTCCGGGACTTCCCCTACCTACAATGAGCAGTTCTTC. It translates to CASSSGTSPTYNEQFF.

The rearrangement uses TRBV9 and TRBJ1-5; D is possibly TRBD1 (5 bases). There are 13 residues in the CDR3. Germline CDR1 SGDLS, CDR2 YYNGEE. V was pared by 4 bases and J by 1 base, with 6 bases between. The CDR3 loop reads CASSPGSNQPQHF. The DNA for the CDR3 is TGTGCCAGCAGCCCAGGGAGCAATCAGCCCCAGCATTTT.

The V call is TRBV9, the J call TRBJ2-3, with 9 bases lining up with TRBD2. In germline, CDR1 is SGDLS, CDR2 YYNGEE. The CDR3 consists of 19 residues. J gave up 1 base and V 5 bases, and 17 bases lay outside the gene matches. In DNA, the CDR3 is TGTGCCAGCAGTGACCCTGGCGGGGGGGCCTATATTCGCACAGATACGCAGTATTTT. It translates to CASSDPGGGAYIRTDTQYF.

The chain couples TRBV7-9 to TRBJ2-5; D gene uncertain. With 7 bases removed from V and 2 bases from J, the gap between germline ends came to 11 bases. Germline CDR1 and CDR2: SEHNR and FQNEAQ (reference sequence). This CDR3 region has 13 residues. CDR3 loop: CASNNVLQETQYF. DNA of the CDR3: TGTGCCAGCAACAACGTCCTACAAGAGACCCAGTACTTC.

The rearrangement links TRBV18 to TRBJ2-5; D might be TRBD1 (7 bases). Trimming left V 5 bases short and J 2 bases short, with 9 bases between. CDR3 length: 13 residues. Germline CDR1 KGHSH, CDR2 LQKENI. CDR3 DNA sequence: TGTGCCAGCTCAGCGGGACAGCAAGAGACCCAGTACTTC. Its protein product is CASSAGQQETQYF.

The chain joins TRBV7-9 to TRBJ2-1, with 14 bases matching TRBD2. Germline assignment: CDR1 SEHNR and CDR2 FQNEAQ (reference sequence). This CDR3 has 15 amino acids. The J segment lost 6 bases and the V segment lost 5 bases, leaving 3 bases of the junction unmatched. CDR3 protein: CASSLGTSGSNEQFF. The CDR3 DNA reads TGTGCCAGCAGCCTTGGGACTAGCGGGAGCAATGAGCAGTTCTTC.

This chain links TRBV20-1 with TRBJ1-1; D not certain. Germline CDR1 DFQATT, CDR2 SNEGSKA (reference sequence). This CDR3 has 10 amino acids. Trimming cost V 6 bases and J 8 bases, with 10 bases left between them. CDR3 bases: TGCAGTGCACCGCAGGAAGAAGCTTTCTTT. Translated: CSAPQEEAFF.

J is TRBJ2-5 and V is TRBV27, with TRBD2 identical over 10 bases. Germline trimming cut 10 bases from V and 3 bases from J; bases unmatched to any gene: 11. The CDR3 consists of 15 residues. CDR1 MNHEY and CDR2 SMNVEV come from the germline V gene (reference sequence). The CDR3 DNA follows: TGTGCCACCCACATAGCGGGGGGCCCAAAAGAGACCCAGTACTTC. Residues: CATHIAGGPKETQYF.

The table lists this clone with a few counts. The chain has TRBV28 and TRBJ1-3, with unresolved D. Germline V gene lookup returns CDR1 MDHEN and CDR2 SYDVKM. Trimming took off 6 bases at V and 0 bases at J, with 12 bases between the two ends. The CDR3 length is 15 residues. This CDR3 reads CASSAAGSSGNTIYF. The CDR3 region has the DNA TGTGCCAGCAGCGCCGCGGGGAGCTCTGGAAACACCATATATTTT. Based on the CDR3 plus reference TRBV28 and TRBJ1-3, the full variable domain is DVKVTQSSRYLVKRTGEKVFLECVQDMDHENMFWYRQDPGLGLRLIYFSYDVKMKEKGDIPEGYSVSREKKERFSLILESASTNQTSMYLCASSAAGSSGNTIYFGEGSWLTVV.

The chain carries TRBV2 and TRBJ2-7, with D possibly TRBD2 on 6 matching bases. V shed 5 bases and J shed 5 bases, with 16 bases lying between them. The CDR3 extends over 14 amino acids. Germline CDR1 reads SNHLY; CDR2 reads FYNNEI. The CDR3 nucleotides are TGTGCCAGCAGTACCTTGGGGACTCTCGACGAGCAGTACTTC. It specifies CASSTLGTLDEQYF. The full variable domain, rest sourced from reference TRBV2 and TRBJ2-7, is EPEVTQTPSHQVTQMGQEVILRCVPISNHLYFYWYRQILGQKVEFLVSFYNNEISEKSEIFDDQFSVERPDGSNFTLKIRSTKLEDSAMYFCASSTLGTLDEQYFGPGTRLTVT.

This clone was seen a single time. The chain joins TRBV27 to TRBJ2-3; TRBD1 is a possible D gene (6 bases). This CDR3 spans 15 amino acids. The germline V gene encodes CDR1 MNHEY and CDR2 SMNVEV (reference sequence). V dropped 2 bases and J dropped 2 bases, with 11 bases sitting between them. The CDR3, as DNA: TGTGCCAGCAGTTTAGCGGCAGGGGACACAGATACGCAGTATTTT. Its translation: CASSLAAGDTDTQYF.

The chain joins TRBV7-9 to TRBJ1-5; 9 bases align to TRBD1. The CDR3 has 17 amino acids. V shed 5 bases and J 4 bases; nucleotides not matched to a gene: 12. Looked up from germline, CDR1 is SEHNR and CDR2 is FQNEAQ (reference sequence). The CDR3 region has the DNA TGTGCCAGCAGCAAAGATCCGGGACAGGGATGGAATCAGCCCCAGCATTTT. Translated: CASSKDPGQGWNQPQHF.

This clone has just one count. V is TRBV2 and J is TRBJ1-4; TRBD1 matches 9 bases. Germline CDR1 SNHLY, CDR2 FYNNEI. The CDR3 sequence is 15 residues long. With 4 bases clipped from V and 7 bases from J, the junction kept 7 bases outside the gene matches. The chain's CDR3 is CASSGEQGAGEKLFF. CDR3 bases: TGTGCCAGCAGTGGAGAACAGGGGGCAGGTGAAAAACTGTTTTTT.

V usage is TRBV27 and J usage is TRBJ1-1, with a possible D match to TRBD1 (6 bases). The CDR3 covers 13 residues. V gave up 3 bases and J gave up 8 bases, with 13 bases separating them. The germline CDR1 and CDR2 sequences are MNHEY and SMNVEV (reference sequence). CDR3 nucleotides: TGTGCCAGCAGTTTTTCCGGGGGGGCCGAAGCTTTCTTT. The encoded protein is CASSFSGGAEAFF.

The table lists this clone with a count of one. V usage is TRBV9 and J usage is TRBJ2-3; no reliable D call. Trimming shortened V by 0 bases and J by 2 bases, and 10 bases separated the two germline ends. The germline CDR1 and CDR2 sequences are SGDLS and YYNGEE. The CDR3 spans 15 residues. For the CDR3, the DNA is TGTGCCAGCAGCGTAGCTACACTATACACAGATACGCAGTATTTT. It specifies CASSVATLYTDTQYF.

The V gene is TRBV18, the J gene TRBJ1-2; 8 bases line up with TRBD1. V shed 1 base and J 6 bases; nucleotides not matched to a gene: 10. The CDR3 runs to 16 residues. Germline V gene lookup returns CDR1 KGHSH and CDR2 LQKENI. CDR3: CASSPREQGAADGYTF. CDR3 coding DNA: TGTGCCAGCTCACCACGGGAGCAGGGGGCAGCGGATGGCTACACCTTC.

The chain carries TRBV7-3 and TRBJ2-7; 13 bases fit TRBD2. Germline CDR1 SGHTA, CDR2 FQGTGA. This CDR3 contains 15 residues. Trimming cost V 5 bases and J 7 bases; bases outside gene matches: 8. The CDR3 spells CASSPTGTSGEEQYF. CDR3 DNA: TGTGCCAGCAGCCCGACCGGGACTAGCGGGGAAGAGCAGTACTTC.

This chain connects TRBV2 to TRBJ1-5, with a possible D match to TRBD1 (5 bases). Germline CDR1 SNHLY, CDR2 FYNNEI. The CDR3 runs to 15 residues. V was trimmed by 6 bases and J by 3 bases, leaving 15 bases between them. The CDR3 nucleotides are TGTGCCAGCAGGGGACTAAGGACTAACAATCAGCCCCAGCATTTT. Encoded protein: CASRGLRTNNQPQHF.

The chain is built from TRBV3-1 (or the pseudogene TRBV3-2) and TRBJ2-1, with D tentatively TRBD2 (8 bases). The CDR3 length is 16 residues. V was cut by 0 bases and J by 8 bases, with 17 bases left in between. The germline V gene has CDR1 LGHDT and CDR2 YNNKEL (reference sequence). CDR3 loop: CASSQDPGGGADEQFF. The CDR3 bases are TGTGCCAGCAGCCAAGACCCGGGAGGGGGCGCGGATGAGCAGTTCTTC.

As DNA, the CDR3 is TGTGCCAGCAATCGCCGACAGGGAAGAAGGGATGAGCAGTTCTTC. Translated: CASNRRQGRRDEQFF. This sequence joins TRBV28 and TRBJ2-1; 7 bases match TRBD1. The CDR3 has 15 residues. The V segment lost 7 bases and the J segment 8 bases; nucleotides outside the gene matches: 14. Germline lookup yields CDR1 MDHEN and CDR2 SYDVKM.

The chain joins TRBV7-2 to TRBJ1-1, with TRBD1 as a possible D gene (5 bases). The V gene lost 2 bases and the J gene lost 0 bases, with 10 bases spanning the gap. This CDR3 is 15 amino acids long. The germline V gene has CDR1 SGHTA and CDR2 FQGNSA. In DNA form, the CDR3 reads TGTGCCAGCAGCTTATGGGGAGGGGTGAACACTGAAGCTTTCTTT. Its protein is CASSLWGGVNTEAFF. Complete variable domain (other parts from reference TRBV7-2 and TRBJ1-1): GAGVSQSPSNKVTEKGKDVELRCDPISGHTALYWYRQSLGQGLEFLIYFQGNSAPDKSGLPSDRFSAERTGGSVSTLTIQRTQQEDSAVYLCASSLWGGVNTEAFFGQGTRLTVV.

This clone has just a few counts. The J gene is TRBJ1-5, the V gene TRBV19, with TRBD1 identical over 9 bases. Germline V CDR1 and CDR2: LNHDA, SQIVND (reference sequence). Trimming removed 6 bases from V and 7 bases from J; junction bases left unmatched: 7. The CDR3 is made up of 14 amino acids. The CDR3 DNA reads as TGTGCCAGTAGCCAACAGGGGGCAGGGCAGCCCCAGCATTTT. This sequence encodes CASSQQGAGQPQHF.

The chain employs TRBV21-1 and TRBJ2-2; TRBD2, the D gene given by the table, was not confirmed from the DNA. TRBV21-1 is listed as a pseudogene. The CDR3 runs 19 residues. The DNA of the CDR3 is TGTGCCAGCAGCAAAGAACGGCTAGCGGGAGGATGGAACACCGGGGAGCTGTTTTTT. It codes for CASSKERLAGGWNTGELFF.